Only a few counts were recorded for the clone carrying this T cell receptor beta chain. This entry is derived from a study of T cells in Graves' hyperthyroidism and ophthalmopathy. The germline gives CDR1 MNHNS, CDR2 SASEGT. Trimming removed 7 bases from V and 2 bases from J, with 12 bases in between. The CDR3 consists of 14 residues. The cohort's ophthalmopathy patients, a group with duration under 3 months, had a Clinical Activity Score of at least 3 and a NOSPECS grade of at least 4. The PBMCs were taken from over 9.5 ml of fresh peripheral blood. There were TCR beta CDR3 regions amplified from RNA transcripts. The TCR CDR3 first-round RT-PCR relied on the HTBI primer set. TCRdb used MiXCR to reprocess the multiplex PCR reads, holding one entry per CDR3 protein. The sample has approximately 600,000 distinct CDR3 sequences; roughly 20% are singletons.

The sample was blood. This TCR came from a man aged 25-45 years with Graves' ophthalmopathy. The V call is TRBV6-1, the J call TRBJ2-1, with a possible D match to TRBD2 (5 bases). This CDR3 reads CASTGSRAYNEQFF. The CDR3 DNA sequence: TGTGCCAGCACGGGATCTCGTGCCTACAATGAGCAGTTCTTC.